These T cell receptor beta chains were read from a single sample in a study of blood T cells in healthy people across ages. TCRdb reanalysed the 5' RACE reads using MiXCR and keeps one entry per CDR3 protein. The table lists hundreds of thousands of distinct CDR3 sequences, around 68% of them singletons. Sample: blood. The origin of the receptors is a young man in good health. Each CDR3 is given with its conserved first and last residue. D genes are given only for firm matches. Where a row states a size, it is once, few, many or the class of an expanded clone; other rows omit it.

clone_size: -; j_call: TRBJ2-7; d_call: TRBD1; v_call: TRBV30; cdr3_nt: TGTGCCTGGATTCCCGGGACAGGGAACGAGCAGTACTTC; cdr3_aa: CAWIPGTGNEQYF
clone_size: -; j_call: TRBJ2-7; d_call: TRBD2; v_call: TRBV6-5; cdr3_nt: TGTGCCAGCAGATTGGGACTAGCGGGGGAAGAGCAGTACTTC; cdr3_aa: CASRLGLAGEEQYF
clone_size: -; j_call: TRBJ1-2; d_call: TRBD1; v_call: TRBV20-1; cdr3_nt: TGCAGTGCTAGAGAGGACAGGGGGTACTATGGCTACACCTTC; cdr3_aa: CSAREDRGYYGYTF
clone_size: -; j_call: TRBJ2-3; d_call: TRBD2; v_call: TRBV20-1; cdr3_nt: TGCAGTGCCCGGGGGGTTAGCACAGATACGCAGTATTTT; cdr3_aa: CSARGVSTDTQYF
clone_size: -; j_call: TRBJ1-4; d_call: TRBD1; v_call: TRBV20-1; cdr3_nt: TGCAGTGCTGGACAGGGGCAGGTCCATGAAAAACTGTTTTTT; cdr3_aa: CSAGQGQVHEKLFF
clone_size: -; j_call: TRBJ2-7; d_call: -; v_call: TRBV7-2; cdr3_nt: TGTGCCAGCAGCTTAGGCGACCCAGACTACGAGCAGTACTTC; cdr3_aa: CASSLGDPDYEQYF
clone_size: -; j_call: TRBJ2-1; d_call: TRBD2; v_call: TRBV27; cdr3_nt: TGTGCCAGCAGTAACCTCCCGGCGGGGGTCAATGAGCAGTTCTTC; cdr3_aa: CASSNLPAGVNEQFF
clone_size: -; j_call: TRBJ2-1; d_call: -; v_call: TRBV6-2/TRBV6-3; cdr3_nt: TGTGCCAGCAGTTACTCAATTACAGGGCGGGGGACTAATGAGCAGTTCTTC; cdr3_aa: CASSYSITGRGTNEQFF
clone_size: -; j_call: TRBJ2-7; d_call: -; v_call: TRBV27; cdr3_nt: TGTGCCAGCAGTCCCATCTTTGCTTCCGAGCAGTACTTC; cdr3_aa: CASSPIFASEQYF
clone_size: -; j_call: TRBJ2-1; d_call: TRBD1; v_call: TRBV29-1; cdr3_nt: TGCAGCGTTGACCCCAACAGGGGCCCCTCCAATGAGCAGTTCTTC; cdr3_aa: CSVDPNRGPSNEQFF
clone_size: -; j_call: TRBJ2-6; d_call: TRBD2; v_call: TRBV7-2; cdr3_nt: TGTGCCAGCAGCCTAACTAGCGGGGCTAGCTCTGGGGCCAACGTCCTGACTTTC; cdr3_aa: CASSLTSGASSGANVLTF
clone_size: -; j_call: TRBJ2-7; d_call: -; v_call: TRBV12-3/TRBV12-4; cdr3_nt: TGTGCCAGCAGTTTATTCGGCCAGAATCCCAACGAGCAGTACTTC; cdr3_aa: CASSLFGQNPNEQYF
clone_size: once; j_call: TRBJ2-3; d_call: -; v_call: TRBV4-1; cdr3_nt: TGCGCCAGCAGCCCTGTTGTCGTCACAGATACGCAGTATTTT; cdr3_aa: CASSPVVVTDTQYF
clone_size: -; j_call: TRBJ2-1; d_call: TRBD2; v_call: TRBV3-1; cdr3_nt: TGTGCCACCGGGACTAGCACCTACAATGAGCAGTTCTTC; cdr3_aa: CATGTSTYNEQFF
clone_size: -; j_call: TRBJ2-7; d_call: -; v_call: TRBV7-9; cdr3_nt: TGTGCCAGCAGCTTAGGACGGGAAGTCAGCGAGCAGTACTTC; cdr3_aa: CASSLGREVSEQYF
clone_size: -; j_call: TRBJ1-6; d_call: TRBD1; v_call: TRBV2; cdr3_nt: TGTGCCAGCAGTGCGGGACAGGGTGTTTCACCCCTCCACTTT; cdr3_aa: CASSAGQGVSPLHF
clone_size: -; j_call: TRBJ2-1; d_call: TRBD2; v_call: TRBV9; cdr3_nt: TGTGCCAGCAGCGTAGCGGGAGGGCCGTGTGAGCAGATCTTC; cdr3_aa: CASSVAGGPCEQIF